This T cell receptor beta chain came from a study of identical twins. Losses at the gene ends were 2 bases for V and 4 bases for J; bases not matched to a gene: 11. The CDR3 consists of 17 residues. Germline lookup yields CDR1 SGHKS and CDR2 YYEKEE (reference sequence). MiXCR, run by TCRdb on the 5' RACE reads, gives a single entry per CDR3 protein. The table records about 100,000 distinct CDR3 sequences, under 6.5% of them present only once. This clonotype has a count of ten or more. This TCR came from a woman between 50 and 59 years old in good health. Sequencing was done on a sample of memory T cells sorted from blood. This sequence joins TRBV5-5 and TRBJ2-1; 8 nucleotides agree with TRBD1. The CDR3 loop is CASSFPPDRGQYNEQFF. CDR3 nucleotides: TGTGCCAGCAGCTTTCCTCCCGACAGGGGCCAATACAATGAGCAGTTCTTC.